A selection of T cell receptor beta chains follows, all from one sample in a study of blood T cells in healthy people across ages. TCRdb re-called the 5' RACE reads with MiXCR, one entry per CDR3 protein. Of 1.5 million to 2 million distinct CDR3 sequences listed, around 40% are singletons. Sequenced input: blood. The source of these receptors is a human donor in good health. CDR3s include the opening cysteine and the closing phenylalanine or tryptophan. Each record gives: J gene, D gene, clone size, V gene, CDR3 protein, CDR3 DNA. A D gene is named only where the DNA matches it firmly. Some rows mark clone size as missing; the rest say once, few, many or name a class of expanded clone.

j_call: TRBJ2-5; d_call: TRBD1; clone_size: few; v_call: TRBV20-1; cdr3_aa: CSARDGGTGVETQYF; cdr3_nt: TGCAGTGCTAGAGATGGCGGGACAGGGGTAGAGACCCAGTACTTC
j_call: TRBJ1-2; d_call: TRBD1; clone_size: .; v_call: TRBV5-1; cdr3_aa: CASGFNLMGQRNGYTF; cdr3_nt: TGCGCCAGCGGCTTCAACCTTATGGGACAGAGGAATGGCTACACCTTC
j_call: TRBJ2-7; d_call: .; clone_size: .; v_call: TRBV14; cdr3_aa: CAGSQFVGRPYEQYF; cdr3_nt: TGTGCCGGCAGCCAATTCGTGGGAAGACCCTACGAGCAGTACTTC
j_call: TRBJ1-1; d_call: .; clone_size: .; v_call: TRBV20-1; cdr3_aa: CSAITELMNTEAFF; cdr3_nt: TGCAGTGCTATCACAGAGCTCATGAACACTGAAGCTTTCTTT
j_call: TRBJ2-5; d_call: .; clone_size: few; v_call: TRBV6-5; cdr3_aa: CASSYSNSEQYF; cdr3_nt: TGTGCCAGCAGTTACTCGAATAGTGAGCAGTACTTC
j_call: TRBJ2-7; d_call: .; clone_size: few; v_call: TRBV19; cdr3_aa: CASSITGNPYEQYF; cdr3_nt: TGTGCCAGTAGTATAACGGGGAACCCCTACGAGCAGTACTTC
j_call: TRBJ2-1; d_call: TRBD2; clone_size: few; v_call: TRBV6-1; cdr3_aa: CASSGGLAYNEQFF; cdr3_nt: TGTGCCAGCAGTGGAGGACTAGCTTACAATGAGCAGTTCTTC
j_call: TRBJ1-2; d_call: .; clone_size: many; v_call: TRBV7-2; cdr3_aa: CASSFYNYGYTF; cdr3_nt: TGTGCCAGCAGTTTTTATAACTATGGCTACACCTTC
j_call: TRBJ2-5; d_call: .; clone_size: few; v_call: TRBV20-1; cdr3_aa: CSATQPSQETQYF; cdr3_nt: TGCAGTGCTACCCAGCCTTCCCAAGAGACCCAGTACTTC
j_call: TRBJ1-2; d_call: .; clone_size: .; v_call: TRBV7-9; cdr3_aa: CASSSILFGQNYGYTF; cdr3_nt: TGTGCCAGCAGCTCAATTCTATTCGGGCAGAACTATGGCTACACCTTC
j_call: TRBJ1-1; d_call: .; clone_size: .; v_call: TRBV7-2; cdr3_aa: CASSWSGNTEAFF; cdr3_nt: TGTGCCAGCAGCTGGTCGGGGAACACTGAAGCTTTCTTT
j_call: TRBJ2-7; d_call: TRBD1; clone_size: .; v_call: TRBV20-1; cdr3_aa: CSASGRQGQGVYEQYF; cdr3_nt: TGCAGTGCTAGTGGAAGGCAGGGACAGGGTGTGTACGAGCAGTACTTC
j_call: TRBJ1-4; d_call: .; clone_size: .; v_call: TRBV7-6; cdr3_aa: CASSFRFGRSEKLFF; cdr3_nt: TGTGCCAGCAGCTTTCGGTTCGGGCGCAGCGAAAAACTGTTTTTT
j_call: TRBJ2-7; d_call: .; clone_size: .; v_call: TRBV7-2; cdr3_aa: CASSTITGLSSYEQYF; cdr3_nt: TGTGCCAGCAGCACTATAACAGGCTTGAGCTCCTACGAGCAGTACTTC
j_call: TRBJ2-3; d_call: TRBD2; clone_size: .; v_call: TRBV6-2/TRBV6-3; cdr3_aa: CASSYPGLAGAQDTQYF; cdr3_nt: TGTGCCAGCAGTTACCCTGGACTAGCGGGGGCTCAAGATACGCAGTATTTT
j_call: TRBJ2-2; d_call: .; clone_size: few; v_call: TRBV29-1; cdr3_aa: CSAELDLKQGTGELFF; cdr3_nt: TGCAGCGCCGAACTTGACCTCAAGCAGGGCACCGGGGAGCTGTTTTTT
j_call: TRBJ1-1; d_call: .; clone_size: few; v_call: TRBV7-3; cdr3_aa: CASSLTPRAAYNTEAFF; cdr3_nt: TGTGCCAGCAGCTTAACTCCGAGGGCAGCCTATAACACTGAAGCTTTCTTT
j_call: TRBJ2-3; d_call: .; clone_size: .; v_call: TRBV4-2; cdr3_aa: CASSQDLGTASTDTQYF; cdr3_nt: TGCGCCAGCAGCCAAGATCTTGGGACTGCTAGCACAGATACGCAGTATTTT
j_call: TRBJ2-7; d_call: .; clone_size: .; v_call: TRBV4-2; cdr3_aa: CASSQEPTYEQYF; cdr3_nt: TGTGCCAGCAGCCAAGAACCAACCTACGAGCAGTACTTC
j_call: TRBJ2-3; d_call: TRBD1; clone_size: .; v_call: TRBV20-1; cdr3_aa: CSAREYRGRDTDTQYF; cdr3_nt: TGCAGTGCTAGAGAATACAGGGGGCGCGACACAGATACGCAGTATTTT
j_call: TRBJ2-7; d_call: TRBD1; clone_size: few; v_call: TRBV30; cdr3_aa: CAFSPDRDEQYF; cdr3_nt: TGTGCCTTCTCCCCGGACAGGGATGAGCAGTACTTC
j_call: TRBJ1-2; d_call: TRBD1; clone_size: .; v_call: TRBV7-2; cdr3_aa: CASSSNRGSEGYTF; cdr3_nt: TGTGCCAGCAGCTCGAACAGGGGGTCGGAGGGCTACACCTTC
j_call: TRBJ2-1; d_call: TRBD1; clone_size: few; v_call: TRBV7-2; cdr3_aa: CASSWMDREDNEQFF; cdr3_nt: TGTGCCAGCAGCTGGATGGACAGGGAGGACAATGAGCAGTTCTTC
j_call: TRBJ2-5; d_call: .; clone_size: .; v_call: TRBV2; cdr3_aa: CASSEPGKETQYF; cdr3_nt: TGTGCCAGCAGTGAACCGGGAAAAGAGACCCAGTACTTC
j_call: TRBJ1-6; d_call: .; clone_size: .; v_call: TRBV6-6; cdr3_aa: CASSPGWNSPLHF; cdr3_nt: TGTGCCAGCAGCCCAGGGTGGAATTCACCCCTCCACTTT
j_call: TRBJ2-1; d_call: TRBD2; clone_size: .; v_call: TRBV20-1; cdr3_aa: CSAPWTSGEQFF; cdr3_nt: TGCAGTGCTCCATGGACTAGCGGGGAGCAGTTCTTC
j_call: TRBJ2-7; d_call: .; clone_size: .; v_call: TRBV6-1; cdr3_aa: CASGPGYSYEQYF; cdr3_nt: TGTGCCAGCGGACCAGGTTACTCCTACGAGCAGTACTTC
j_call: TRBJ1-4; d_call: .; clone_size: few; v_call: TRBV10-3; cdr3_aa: CAISGHRDEKLFF; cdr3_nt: TGTGCCATCAGTGGGCACAGAGATGAAAAACTGTTTTTT
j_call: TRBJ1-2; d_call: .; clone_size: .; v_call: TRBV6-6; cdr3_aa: CASSYSSTDYGYTF; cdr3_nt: TGTGCCAGCAGTTACTCTTCCACCGACTATGGCTACACCTTC
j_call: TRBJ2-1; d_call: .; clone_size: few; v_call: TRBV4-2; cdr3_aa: CASQDDGADEQFF; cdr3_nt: TGTGCCAGCCAGGACGACGGTGCCGATGAGCAGTTCTTC
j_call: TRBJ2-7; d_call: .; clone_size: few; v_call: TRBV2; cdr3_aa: CASSEALVYEQYF; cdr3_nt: TGTGCCAGCAGTGAAGCGCTAGTCTACGAGCAGTACTTC
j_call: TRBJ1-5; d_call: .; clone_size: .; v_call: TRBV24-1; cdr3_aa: CATKENTGTSNQPQHF; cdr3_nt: TGTGCCACCAAAGAAAACACAGGGACGAGCAATCAGCCCCAGCATTTT
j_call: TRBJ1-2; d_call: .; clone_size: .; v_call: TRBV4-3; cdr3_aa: CASSQTSKVDYGYTF; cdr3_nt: TGCGCCAGCAGCCAGACCTCCAAGGTTGACTATGGCTACACCTTC
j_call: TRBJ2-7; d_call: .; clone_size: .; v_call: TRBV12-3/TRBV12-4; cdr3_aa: CASRGFNYEQYF; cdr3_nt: TGTGCCAGCAGGGGGTTTAACTACGAGCAGTACTTC
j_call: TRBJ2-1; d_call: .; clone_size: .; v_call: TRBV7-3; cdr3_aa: CASSKGDWNNEQFF; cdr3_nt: TGTGCCAGCAGCAAGGGGGACTGGAACAATGAGCAGTTCTTC
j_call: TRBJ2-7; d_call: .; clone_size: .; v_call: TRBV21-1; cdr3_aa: CASSKRETGRSYEQYF; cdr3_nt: TGTGCCAGCAGCAAACGGGAGACAGGGAGGTCCTACGAGCAGTACTTC
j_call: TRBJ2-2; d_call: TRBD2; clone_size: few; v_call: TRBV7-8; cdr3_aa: CASSSILAGGHTGELFF; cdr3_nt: TGTGCCAGCAGCTCCATACTAGCGGGGGGCCACACCGGGGAGCTGTTTTTT
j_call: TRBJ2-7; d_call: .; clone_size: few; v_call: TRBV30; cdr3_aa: CACGTVLFYEQYF; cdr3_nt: TGTGCCTGTGGGACGGTCCTTTTCTACGAGCAGTACTTC
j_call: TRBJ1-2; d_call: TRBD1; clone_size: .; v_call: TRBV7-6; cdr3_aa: CASSLTPTGVYGYTF; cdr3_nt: TGTGCCAGCAGCCTAACTCCGACAGGGGTCTATGGCTACACCTTC
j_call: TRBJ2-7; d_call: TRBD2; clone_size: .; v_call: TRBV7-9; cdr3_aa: CASTSGGPPLLSYEQYF; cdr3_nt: TGTGCCAGCACCAGCGGGGGGCCTCCCTTATTATCCTACGAGCAGTACTTC
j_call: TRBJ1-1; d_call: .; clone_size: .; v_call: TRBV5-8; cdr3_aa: CASSLDRVSSEAFF; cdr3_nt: TGTGCCAGCAGCTTGGACAGGGTTTCGTCTGAAGCTTTCTTT
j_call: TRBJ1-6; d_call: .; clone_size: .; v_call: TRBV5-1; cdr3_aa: CASSSGGTAGPLHF; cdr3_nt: TGCGCCAGCAGCTCGGGAGGGACCGCCGGTCCCCTCCACTTT
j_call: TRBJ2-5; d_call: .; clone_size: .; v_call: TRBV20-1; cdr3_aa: CSARSPGQEETQYF; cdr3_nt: TGCAGTGCTAGAAGTCCCGGCCAAGAAGAGACCCAGTACTTC
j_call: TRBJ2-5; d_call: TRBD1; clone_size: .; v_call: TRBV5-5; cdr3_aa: CASSLVPGQDRGYF; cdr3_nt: TGTGCCAGCAGCTTGGTCCCCGGACAGGACCGTGGGTACTTC
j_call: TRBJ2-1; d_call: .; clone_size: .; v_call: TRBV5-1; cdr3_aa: CASSPLSGANEQFF; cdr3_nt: TGCGCCAGCAGCCCCCTGTCGGGGGCCAATGAGCAGTTCTTC
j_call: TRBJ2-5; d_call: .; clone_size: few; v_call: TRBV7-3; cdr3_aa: CASSPGWGETQYF; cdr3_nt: TGTGCCAGCAGCCCCGGTTGGGGGGAGACCCAGTACTTC
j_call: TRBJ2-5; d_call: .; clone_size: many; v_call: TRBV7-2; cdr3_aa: CASSLAQIRTQYF; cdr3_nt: TGTGCCAGCAGCTTAGCGCAGATACGGACCCAGTACTTC
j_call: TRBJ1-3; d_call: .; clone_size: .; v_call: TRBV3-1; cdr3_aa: CASSQEWEGDGNTIYF; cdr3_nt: TGTGCCAGCAGCCAAGAGTGGGAAGGAGATGGAAACACCATATATTTT
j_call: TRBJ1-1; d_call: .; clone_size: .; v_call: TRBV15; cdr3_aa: CATSRQVRTEAFF; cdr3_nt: TGTGCCACCAGCAGACAGGTCCGCACTGAAGCTTTCTTT
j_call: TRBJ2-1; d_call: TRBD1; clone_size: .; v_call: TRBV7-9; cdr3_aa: CASSLGGQVYNEQFF; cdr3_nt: TGTGCCAGCAGCTTAGGGGGACAGGTCTACAATGAGCAGTTCTTC
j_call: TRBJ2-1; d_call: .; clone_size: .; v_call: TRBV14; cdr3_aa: CASSPRTEYYNEQFF; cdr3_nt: TGTGCCAGCAGCCCACGGACTGAATACTACAATGAGCAGTTCTTC
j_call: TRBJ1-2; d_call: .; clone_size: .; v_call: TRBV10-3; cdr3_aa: CAISPPDRFGYTF; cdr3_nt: TGTGCCATCAGCCCTCCGGACAGATTTGGCTACACCTTC
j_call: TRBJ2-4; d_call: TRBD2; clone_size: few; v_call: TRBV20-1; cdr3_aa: CSASYSGAIAKNIQYF; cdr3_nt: TGCAGTGCGAGCTACAGCGGGGCCATAGCCAAAAACATTCAGTACTTC
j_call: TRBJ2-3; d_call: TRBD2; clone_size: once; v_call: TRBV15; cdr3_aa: CATSREISGGSTDTQYF; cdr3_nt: TGTGCCACCAGCAGAGAAATCAGCGGGGGAAGCACAGATACGCAGTATTTT
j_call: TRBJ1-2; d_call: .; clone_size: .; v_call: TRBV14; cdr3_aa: CASSRGARDYGYTF; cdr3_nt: TGTGCCAGCAGCCGGGGGGCGCGAGACTATGGCTACACCTTC
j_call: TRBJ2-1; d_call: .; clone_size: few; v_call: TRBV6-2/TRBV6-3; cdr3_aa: CASSGLPGNEQFF; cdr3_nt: TGTGCCAGCAGCGGACTCCCGGGCAATGAGCAGTTCTTC